This is a list of T cell receptor beta chains from one sample in a study of brain T cells in children with intractable seizures. Assay used: immunoSEQ multiplex PCR; TCRdb lists only in-frame clones, some missing. Of roughly 69,000 clones listed, about 96% are singletons. Sequences were derived from peripheral blood, sampled at surgery. These receptors were taken from a boy less than two years old with focal cortical dysplasia and intractable seizures. The CDR3 runs from the conserved cysteine through the conserved F or W. A D gene is named only where the DNA matches it firmly. Only part of the rows carry a size: once, few, many, or a class if the clone is expanded.

size,V,D,length,J,DNA,CDR3
NA,TRBV13,NA,15,TRBJ1-1,TGTGCCAGCAGCTTAGATAACGGCATGAACACTGAAGCTTTCTTT,CASSLDNGMNTEAFF
NA,TRBV19,NA,15,TRBJ2-7,TGTGCCAGTAGTTCCCGTCCGTCCCCCTTTTACGAGCAGTACTTC,CASSSRPSPFYEQYF
NA,TRBV4-1,NA,15,TRBJ1-1,TGCGCCAGCAGCCAAGTTTTATGGGACATAGGAGAAGCTTTCTTT,CASSQVLWDIGEAFF
NA,TRBV7-2,TRBD2,14,TRBJ2-2,TGTGCCTGTGGACTAGCGGGGGTCGTCGGGGAGCTGTTTTTT,CACGLAGVVGELFF
once,TRBV28,NA,17,TRBJ2-7,TGTGCCAGTAGTTTAAGTAGCGGACCCCAATCCTTCTACGAGCAGTACTTC,CASSLSSGPQSFYEQYF
NA,TRBV4-3,NA,17,TRBJ2-1,TGCGCCAGCAGCCAAGATCTACAGGGAGGGGTCTACAATGAGCAGTTCTTC,CASSQDLQGGVYNEQFF
NA,TRBV6-4,TRBD2,14,TRBJ2-5,TGTGCCAGCAGACAGACTAGCTTCAAAGAGACCCAGTACTTC,CASRQTSFKETQYF
few,TRBV2,NA,13,TRBJ1-5,TGTGCCAGCAGTGTCTACAGGCATCAGCCCCAGCATTTT,CASSVYRHQPQHF
NA,TRBV3-1/TRBV3-2,TRBD1,14,TRBJ2-1,TGTGCCAGCAGCCCGGACAGGGGATACAATGAGCAGTTCTTC,CASSPDRGYNEQFF
NA,TRBV5-1,NA,17,TRBJ1-4,TGCGCCAGCAGCTTGGAGGTTTCGGCTGCAACTAATGAAAAACTGTTTTTT,CASSLEVSAATNEKLFF
NA,TRBV7-2,TRBD1,15,TRBJ2-2,TGTGCCAGCAGGAGGACAGGAACGAACACCGGGGAGCTGTTTTTT,CASRRTGTNTGELFF
NA,TRBV12-3/TRBV12-4,NA,12,TRBJ1-2,TGTGCCAGCAGTTTCTTCAGAGAAGGCTACACCTTC,CASSFFREGYTF
NA,TRBV19,NA,15,TRBJ2-1,TGTGCCAGTAGTATCATCGCGGTCTCCTACAATGAGCAGTTCTTC,CASSIIAVSYNEQFF
NA,TRBV28,NA,19,TRBJ2-1,TGTGCCAGCAGTGTTCCCCTTCAGGCAGGGGATATCTCCTACAATGAGCAGTTCTTC,CASSVPLQAGDISYNEQFF
NA,TRBV18,NA,14,TRBJ2-7,TGTGCCAGCTCACCAGAAGACCATTCCTACGAGCAGTACTTC,CASSPEDHSYEQYF
NA,TRBV5-6,TRBD1,16,TRBJ2-3,TGTGCCAGCAGCGTGACAGGGGTTGCCCTCACAGATACGCAGTATTTT,CASSVTGVALTDTQYF